These 32 T cell receptor beta chains came from one sample sequenced in a study of T cell repertoires in cytomegalovirus infection. TCRdb reprocessed the reads with MiXCR, giving one entry per CDR3 protein. The repertoire holds about 890,000 distinct CDR3 sequences, under 40% seen once, with 13% in the top ten. These receptors have no identified antigens. The sample consisted of cultured CD8+ T cells from PBMCs, taken from culture after CMV antigen stimulation. Receptors were obtained from a human donor in good health (CMV status not recorded). Some clones in this sample may be carry-over from other donors' samples.

The chain combines TRBV28 with TRBJ2-7; 8 positions match TRBD1. Germline V gene data show CDR1 as MDHEN and CDR2 as SYDVKM. Germline trimming cut 5 bases from V and 2 bases from J; bases unmatched to any gene: 2. The CDR3 runs to 13 residues. CDR3 sequence reads: CASSKQGAYEQYV. CDR3 coding DNA: TGTGCCAGCAGTAAACAGGGGGCCTACGAGCAGTACGTC.

This clonotype was counted ten times or more. The chain is built from TRBV7-2 and TRBJ2-5; TRBD2 agrees at 9 bases. V trimming: 5 bases; J trimming: 6 bases; junction bases outside the gene matches: 13. The CDR3 has 16 residues. Germline CDR1 reads SGHTA; CDR2 reads FQGNSA. The CDR3 nucleotides read TGTGCCAGCAGCCAGAGGGCGGGGGGGCCTTTGAAGACCCAGTACTTC. Translated: CASSQRAGGPLKTQYF.

This clonotype was recorded a few times. V usage is TRBV7-9 and J usage is TRBJ1-2; no reliable D call. Germline V CDR1 and CDR2: SEHNR, FQNEAQ (reference sequence). Trimming stripped 3 bases from V and 4 bases from J, with 9 bases between. The CDR3 is made up of 13 amino acids. The CDR3 loop reads CASSLALIYGYTF. In nucleotides, the CDR3 is TGTGCCAGCAGCTTGGCACTGATCTATGGCTACACCTTC.

This clonotype was detected only a few times. J is TRBJ1-5 and V is TRBV27; unclear D gene. CDR1 and CDR2 (germline): MNHEY, SMNVEV (reference sequence). V lost 5 bases to trimming and J lost 5 bases, with 13 bases between them. The CDR3 has 14 amino acids. CDR3 nucleotide sequence: TGTGCCAGCAGTCCCCTTGGGCCGGATCAGCCCCAGCATTTT. It specifies CASSPLGPDQPQHF.

The V and J genes are TRBV7-9 and TRBJ1-6; 8 nucleotides line up with TRBD1. Germline trimming cut 5 bases from V and 9 bases from J; bases unmatched to any gene: 9. The CDR3 is 15 residues long. The germline gives CDR1 SEHNR, CDR2 FQNEAQ (reference sequence). The CDR3 protein is CASSQTQGAGSPLHF. CDR3 sequence (DNA): TGTGCCAGCAGCCAAACCCAGGGGGCAGGTTCACCCCTCCACTTT.

This clonotype was observed at least ten times. The V call is TRBV7-8, the J call TRBJ2-4; unclear D gene. Germline V gives CDR1 SGHVS, CDR2 FQNEAQ. CDR3 size: 15 residues. Trimming pared 4 bases from V and 3 bases from J, leaving 13 bases between. CDR3 protein: CASSSVAEGKNIQYF. CDR3 bases: TGTGCCAGCAGCTCTGTAGCAGAAGGCAAAAACATTCAGTACTTC. Together with reference TRBV7-8 and TRBJ2-4, the CDR3 gives the full variable domain: GAGVSQSPRYKVAKRGQDVALRCDPISGHVSLFWYQQALGQGPEFLTYFQNEAQLDKSGLPSDRFFAERPEGSVSTLKIQRTQQEDSAVYLCASSSVAEGKNIQYFGAGTRLSVL.

The V gene is TRBV12-3 or TRBV12-4, the J gene TRBJ1-5, with TRBD1 as a possible D gene (6 bases). This CDR3 spans 13 amino acids. Trimming shortened V by 4 bases and J by 8 bases, and 12 bases separated the two germline ends. The CDR3 loop reads CASSYRVSEPQHF. Here the CDR3 DNA reads TGTGCCAGCAGTTACAGGGTTTCTGAGCCCCAGCATTTT.

Concerning this clonotype: Since a much larger clone is just one base distant, this may be a read error. V usage is TRBV15 and J usage is TRBJ2-3, with 9 nucleotides matching TRBD2. The CDR3 loop spans 15 amino acids. Per germline, CDR1 LNHNV and CDR2 YYDKDF (reference sequence). This chain's CDR3 is CVTSGGLAQGDTQYF. CDR3 DNA: TGTGTCACCAGCGGGGGACTAGCCCAGGGGGATACGCAGTATTTT.

This clonotype was observed a few times. The J gene is TRBJ2-5, the V gene TRBV7-9; tentatively, D is TRBD1 (5 bases). The CDR3 covers 15 residues. Germline CDR1 reads SEHNR; CDR2 reads FQNEAQ (reference sequence). V gave up 5 bases and J gave up 0 bases, with 13 bases separating them. Here the CDR3 reads CASSHRTSYQETQYF. CDR3 coding DNA: TGTGCCAGCAGCCATAGGACATCGTACCAAGAGACCCAGTACTTC.

This sequence joins TRBV4-1 and TRBJ2-4; 8 bases map to TRBD1. J was trimmed by 0 bases and V by 0 bases; bases with no gene match: 4. Germline V gene lookup returns CDR1 MGHRA and CDR2 YSYEKL. CDR3 size: 17 residues. CDR3 amino acids: CASSQERQGLAKNIQYF. The CDR3 DNA follows: TGCGCCAGCAGCCAAGAGCGACAGGGGCTAGCCAAAAACATTCAGTACTTC.

The chain joins TRBV28 to TRBJ2-7, with D perhaps matching TRBD1 (5 bases). V lost 3 bases and J lost 7, with 10 bases in between. Germline lookup yields CDR1 MDHEN and CDR2 SYDVKM. The CDR3 sequence is 12 residues long. The chain's CDR3 is CASSFPTEEQYF. CDR3 bases: TGTGCCAGCAGTTTCCCGACAGAAGAGCAGTACTTC.

This sequence joins TRBV20-1 and TRBJ2-3; a possible D gene is TRBD1 (7 bases). This CDR3 spans 15 amino acids. Germline CDR1 and CDR2: DFQATT and SNEGSKA (reference sequence). The V and J ends lost 4 bases and 2 bases respectively, with 16 bases between them. CDR3 nucleotide sequence: TGCAGTGCTATCGGAGGGACAGACTACACAGATACGCAGTATTTT. Encoded protein: CSAIGGTDYTDTQYF.

The sample holds a few counts of this clonotype. The rearrangement uses TRBV12-3 or TRBV12-4 and TRBJ2-3; 8 bases map to TRBD2. J was trimmed by 2 bases and V by 4 bases; bases with no gene match: 8. This CDR3 has 16 amino acids. Here the CDR3 reads CASSSGRGGPTDTQYF. As DNA, the CDR3 is TGTGCCAGCAGTTCCGGGAGGGGGGGCCCCACAGATACGCAGTATTTT.

This clonotype was seen a few times. The genes are TRBV5-1 and TRBJ2-4; 12 nucleotides agree with TRBD2. The germline V gene encodes CDR1 SGHRS and CDR2 YFSETQ. The V segment lost 1 base and the J segment 0 bases; nucleotides outside the gene matches: 8. This CDR3 spans 19 amino acids. The CDR3: CASSLSSGGDSLAKNIQYF. For the CDR3, the DNA is TGCGCCAGCAGCTTGTCTAGCGGGGGGGATTCCCTAGCCAAAAACATTCAGTACTTC.

The gene calls are TRBV4-1 and TRBJ2-7, with D possibly being TRBD2 (5 bases). The CDR3 length is 15 residues. Germline lookup yields CDR1 MGHRA and CDR2 YSYEKL. V lost 0 bases to trimming and J lost 5 bases, with 14 bases between them. CDR3 coding DNA: TGCGCCAGCAGCCAAGATACGGGGTTAAGGGACGAGCAGTACTTC. It specifies CASSQDTGLRDEQYF.

The chain has TRBV7-9 and TRBJ2-2; D gene unclear. The germline CDR1 and CDR2 sequences are SEHNR and FQNEAQ (reference sequence). V lost 2 bases and J lost 6, with 7 bases in between. The CDR3 loop spans 13 amino acids. The CDR3 here is CASSLQVPGELFF. The CDR3 nucleotides read TGTGCCAGCAGCTTACAGGTCCCCGGGGAGCTGTTTTTT.

This rearrangement joins TRBV20-1 to TRBJ2-7; TRBD1 or TRBD2 may be the D gene (6 bases each). CDR3 length equals 14 residues. Germline CDR1 and CDR2: DFQATT and SNEGSKA (reference sequence). Trimming cost V 6 bases and J 0 bases, with 15 bases left between them. CDR3 protein: CSAPRGDGSYEQYV. The CDR3, as DNA: TGCAGTGCGCCGAGGGGGGACGGCTCCTACGAGCAGTACGTC.

This clonotype is a singleton in its sample. A much larger clone differs by one base, so this may be a read error. This CDR3 is CASSLFGSNHETQYF. The CDR3 bases are TGTGCCAGCAGCTTATTCGGCTCGAACCATGAGACCCAGTACTTC. This chain joins TRBV7-8 and TRBJ2-5; D not resolved. This CDR3 comprises 15 residues. Germline CDR1 reads SGHVS; CDR2 reads FQNEAQ. Filled out from reference TRBV7-8 and TRBJ2-5, the complete variable domain reads GAGVSQSPRYKVAKRGQDVALRCDPISGHVSLFWYQQALGQGPEFLTYFQNEAQLDKSGLPSDRFFAERPEGSVSTLKIQRTQQEDSAVYLCASSLFGSNHETQYFGPGTRLLVL.

CDR3 amino acids: CAILDGGSGNTIYF. The CDR3, as DNA: TGTGCCATCCTAGACGGAGGCTCTGGAAACACCATATATTTT. The V gene is TRBV10-3, the J gene TRBJ1-3; D unclear. Germline CDR1 ENHRY, CDR2 SYGVKD. The CDR3 extends over 14 amino acids. V was shortened by 8 bases and J by 0 bases, with 11 bases between the two germline ends.

The chain links TRBV10-1 to TRBJ2-1; 9 bases map to TRBD1. The germline gives CDR1 WNHNN, CDR2 SYGVQD (reference sequence). The V gene end was trimmed by 4 bases and the J gene end by 4 bases; junction bases not matched to a gene: 11. This CDR3 contains 17 residues. The CDR3 coding sequence is TGCGCCAGCAGTGGGGGTACAGGGGGCAAGGGGTACAATGAGCAGTTCTTC. Protein product: CASSGGTGGKGYNEQFF.

The table lists this clonotype with a few counts. The rearrangement links TRBV12-3 or TRBV12-4 to TRBJ2-7, with TRBD1 matching 7 bases. The CDR3 is made up of 16 amino acids. V lost 4 bases to trimming and J lost 0 bases; unmatched junction nucleotides: 9. The CDR3 here is CASSYYLGQTSYEQYF. CDR3 coding DNA: TGTGCCAGCAGTTACTACCTGGGACAGACCTCCTACGAGCAGTACTTC.

This chain joins TRBV24-1 and TRBJ1-1; maybe TRBD1 (6 bases). The CDR3 is made up of 19 amino acids. Germline V gene data show CDR1 as KGHDR and CDR2 as SFDVKD. V was cut by 1 base and J by 3 bases, with 23 bases left in between. The CDR3 spells CATSDFMAGASRRDTEAFF. CDR3 coding DNA: TGTGCCACCAGTGATTTCATGGCAGGGGCTAGTCGGAGAGACACTGAAGCTTTCTTT.

This clonotype has only a few counts. The chain is built from TRBV2 and TRBJ2-1, with TRBD1 matching over 9 bases. The length of the CDR3 is 15 residues. Germline V lookup: CDR1 SNHLY, CDR2 FYNNEI. V lost 8 bases to trimming and J lost 3 bases; unmatched junction nucleotides: 8. CDR3 residues: CASPGGTGNYNEQFF. The CDR3 nucleotides are TGTGCCAGCCCTGGTGGGACAGGGAACTACAATGAGCAGTTCTTC.

V and J are TRBV7-9 and TRBJ1-5; D not resolved. CDR1 and CDR2 (germline): SEHNR, FQNEAQ (reference sequence). This CDR3 is built from 16 residues. The V end lost 5 bases, the J end lost 0 bases, and 14 bases lay between the germline ends. Here the CDR3 DNA reads TGTGCCAGCAGCCCGGACTGGGATTATAGCAATCAGCCCCAGCATTTT. Encoded protein: CASSPDWDYSNQPQHF. Combining the CDR3 with reference TRBV7-9 and TRBJ1-5 gives the whole variable domain DTGVSQNPRHKITKRGQNVTFRCDPISEHNRLYWYRQTLGQGPEFLTYFQNEAQLEKSRLLSDRFSAERPKGSFSTLEIQRTEQGDSAMYLCASSPDWDYSNQPQHFGDGTRLSIL.

This clonotype was recorded a few times. The chain couples TRBV19 to TRBJ2-2; 7 bases are a match to TRBD1. The trim removed 3 bases at V and 2 bases at J, leaving 6 bases unmatched. Germline CDR1 reads LNHDA; CDR2 reads SQIVND (reference sequence). This CDR3 has 16 amino acids. For the CDR3, the DNA is TGTGCCAGTAGTATTCCCGACAGGGTCAACACCGGGGAGCTGTTTTTT. Protein sequence: CASSIPDRVNTGELFF.

The chain joins TRBV12-3 or TRBV12-4 to TRBJ2-3; unclear D gene. CDR3 length equals 14 residues. V was cut by 6 bases and J by 0 bases, with 10 bases left in between. CDR3 sequence: CASSPQRSTDTQYF. CDR3 sequence (DNA): TGTGCCAGCAGCCCCCAGAGAAGCACAGATACGCAGTATTTT.

V and J are TRBV7-9 and TRBJ2-7, with 11 bases that match TRBD1. With V trimmed by 6 bases and J by 3 bases, 10 bases remained unmatched. CDR1 SEHNR and CDR2 FQNEAQ come from the germline V gene (reference sequence). This CDR3 comprises 16 residues. The CDR3 is CASSSVGGTGGYEQYF. CDR3 DNA sequence: TGTGCCAGCAGTTCCGTCGGAGGGACAGGGGGCTACGAGCAGTACTTC.

This chain connects TRBV25-1 to TRBJ1-5; 7 bases fit TRBD1. The V gene's germline CDR1 is MGHDK and CDR2 SYGVNS. The trim removed 4 bases at V and 0 bases at J, leaving 6 bases unmatched. There are 16 residues in the CDR3. The CDR3 is CASSAGTENSNQPQHF. CDR3 in DNA: TGTGCCAGCAGTGCGGGGACAGAGAATAGCAATCAGCCCCAGCATTTT.

This clonotype occurred a few times. The chain links TRBV7-6 to TRBJ2-1; D uncertain. The CDR3 extends over 14 amino acids. Trimming left V 5 bases short and J 4 bases short, with 12 bases between. Germline V gene lookup returns CDR1 SGHVS and CDR2 FNYEAQ. The CDR3 here is CASSPWEQYNEQFF. The CDR3 bases are TGTGCCAGCAGCCCCTGGGAACAGTACAATGAGCAGTTCTTC.

The chain recombines TRBV19 with TRBJ2-7; possibly TRBD1 for D (8 bases). This CDR3 is built from 15 residues. Germline V gene sequence: CDR1 LNHDA, CDR2 SQIVND (reference sequence). Trimming pared 5 bases from V and 2 bases from J, leaving 16 bases between. In DNA, the CDR3 is TGTGCCAGTAGTTACGGGGGGACAGGCGCCTACGAGCAGTACTTC. This sequence encodes CASSYGGTGAYEQYF.

The V and J genes are TRBV20-1 and TRBJ2-5, with TRBD2 as a possible D gene (5 bases). Trimming cost V 2 bases and J 3 bases, with 22 bases left between them. The CDR3 sequence is 17 residues long. Looked up from germline, CDR1 is DFQATT and CDR2 is SNEGSKA (reference sequence). In DNA form, the CDR3 reads TGCAGTGCTAGAAACCCCTCCCGGACCCCGGAGGAAGAGACCCAGTACTTC. Translated: CSARNPSRTPEEETQYF.

This clonotype appeared many times. CDR3 nucleotide sequence: TGTGCCAGCAGCTCGGACAGCGCGTTCCTCTACGAGCAGTACTTC. It yields the protein CASSSDSAFLYEQYF. This rearrangement joins TRBV7-9 to TRBJ2-7, with a possible D match to TRBD1 (6 bases). Deletions cut 4 bases from V and 3 bases from J, with 16 bases between. The CDR3 consists of 15 residues. In germline, CDR1 is SEHNR, CDR2 FQNEAQ (reference sequence).